These 16 T cell receptor beta chains originate from one sample sequenced in a study of T-cell reconstitution after alpha-beta-depleted transplantation in children. Unique molecular identifiers were incorporated during preparation of the TCRbeta library. One entry per CDR3 protein results from TCRdb running MiXCR on the PCR reads. The data hold 40,000 to 60,000 distinct CDR3 sequences, with around 9% observed a single time. The input for sequencing was PBMCs, mostly from graft donor cells, taken 60 days after TCRalphabeta/CD19-depleted stem cell transplant. These receptors all stem from a male patient aged 2 to 10 who had a stem cell transplant for chronic granulomatous disease, so the T cells may come from the graft donor.

This chain joins TRBV6-5 and TRBJ2-1; no definite D call. Trimming stripped 6 bases from V and 5 bases from J, with 14 bases between. CDR1 is MNHEY and CDR2 is SVGAGI in the germline V gene. The CDR3 contains 14 residues. The CDR3 DNA sequence: TGTGCCAGCAGAGGCCCATTATTACACAATGAGCAGTTCTTC. Its protein is CASRGPLLHNEQFF.

A remark on this clonotype: Sequence at one end of the junction differs from germline and may be a read error. The gene calls are TRBV3-1 and TRBJ2-1; 8 bases agree with TRBD2. There are 18 residues in the CDR3. Germline lookup yields CDR1 LGHDT and CDR2 YNNKEL (reference sequence). The CDR3 is CASGAPPGRGRKYNKQFF. In DNA form, the CDR3 reads TGTGCCAGCGGAGCCCCCCCCGGGAGGGGTCGTAAGTACAATAAGCAGTTCTTC.

This clonotype was seen a handful of times. This rearrangement joins TRBV6-2 or TRBV6-3 to TRBJ2-3; TRBD2 aligns across 11 bases. Germline V gene sequence: CDR1 MNHEY, CDR2 SVGEGT. The trim removed 6 bases at V and 3 bases at J, leaving 20 bases unmatched. The CDR3 runs to 20 residues. CDR3 loop: CASSLPASGRPTLSTDTQYF. CDR3 sequence (DNA): TGTGCCAGCAGCCTCCCGGCTAGCGGGAGGCCCACCTTATCTACAGATACGCAGTATTTT.

The chain has TRBV20-1 and TRBJ1-4, with 9 bases identical to TRBD1. CDR3 length equals 13 residues. CDR1 and CDR2 from the germline V gene are DFQATT and SNEGSKA (reference sequence). V shed 5 bases and J 6 bases; nucleotides not matched to a gene: 4. DNA for the CDR3: TGCAGTGCTCCGACAGGGGGTCATGAAAAACTGTTTTTT. Protein: CSAPTGGHEKLFF.

The chain is built from TRBV20-1 and TRBJ2-1; TRBD1 might be the D (5 bases). The V and J ends lost 0 bases and 0 bases respectively, with 12 bases between them. Germline loops: CDR1 DFQATT, CDR2 SNEGSKA (reference sequence). This CDR3 has 16 residues. The CDR3 coding sequence is TGCAGTGCTAGAGATCCTGGGGCGAGCTCCTACAATGAGCAGTTCTTC. Its protein is CSARDPGASSYNEQFF.

This clonotype was counted many times. This chain connects TRBV14 to TRBJ2-1, with 14 bases fitting TRBD2. The ends lost 0 bases at V and 8 bases at J; junction bases unmatched: 15. The CDR3 has 20 residues. Germline CDR1 reads SGHDN; CDR2 reads FVKESK. For the CDR3, the DNA is TGTGCCAGCAGCCAAGATCCCACAACGACTAGCGGGAGGGTCCGCCATGAGCAGTTCTTC. It specifies CASSQDPTTTSGRVRHEQFF.

The V call is TRBV20-1, the J call TRBJ1-2; TRBD1 matches at 7 bases. CDR3 length equals 12 residues. Germline CDR1 and CDR2: DFQATT and SNEGSKA (reference sequence). Trimming removed 7 bases from V and 7 bases from J; junction bases left unmatched: 9. CDR3 in DNA: TGCAGTGTAAACAAGGGGGCCGGTGGCTACACCTTC. This translates into CSVNKGAGGYTF.

This clonotype has just a few counts. The V and J genes are TRBV28 and TRBJ1-6; 11 nucleotides agree with TRBD1. V lost 3 bases and J lost 14; bases outside the gene matches: 9. Germline V gene lookup returns CDR1 MDHEN and CDR2 SYDVKM. The CDR3 covers 15 residues. The CDR3 DNA sequence: TGTGCCAGCAGTTTCTCGGGGACAGGGGGGTTGACCCTCCACTTT. Protein: CASSFSGTGGLTLHF.

The CDR3 protein is CASSQVDRVDSPLHF. The DNA of the CDR3 is TGTGCCAGCAGCCAAGTCGACAGGGTGGACTCACCCCTCCACTTT. This chain joins TRBV3-1 and TRBJ1-6; the match to TRBD1 covers 7 bases. The CDR3 is 15 residues long. The junction had 7 bases not matched to a gene; V was cut back by 1 base and J by 10 bases. From germline, CDR1 is LGHDT and CDR2 YNNKEL (reference sequence).

This clonotype was detected ten times or more. The chain joins TRBV2 to TRBJ2-1, with 9 bases lining up with TRBD2. The CDR3 has 18 amino acids. Germline CDR1 and CDR2: SNHLY and FYNNEI. V dropped 0 bases and J dropped 10; count of bases not matched to a gene: 16. CDR3 amino acids: CASSEAPTSGRRRGEQFF. CDR3 bases: TGTGCCAGCAGTGAAGCGCCGACTAGCGGACGGCGCCGGGGCGAGCAGTTCTTC.

In this sample, this clonotype turned up many times. DNA for the CDR3: TGTGCCAGCAGTACTAGCGCCTCTAGCACAGATACGCAGTATTTT. Translating gives CASSTSASSTDTQYF. This chain joins TRBV12-3 or TRBV12-4 and TRBJ2-3, with TRBD2 identical over 7 bases. Trimming at V came to 5 bases and at J to 0 bases, leaving 5 bases not matched to a gene. The CDR3 sequence is 15 residues long.

This clonotype was seen many times. This chain joins TRBV7-8 and TRBJ2-1, with TRBD2 matching 15 bases. V was clipped by 5 bases and J by 6 bases; unmatched bases: 2. Germline V lookup: CDR1 SGHVS, CDR2 FQNEAQ. CDR3 length equals 15 residues. Here the CDR3 reads CASSAGLAGGNEQFF. As DNA, the CDR3 is TGTGCCAGCAGCGCGGGACTAGCGGGAGGCAATGAGCAGTTCTTC.

This clonotype has a count of ten or more. This rearrangement joins TRBV6-1 to TRBJ2-1; tentative D call: TRBD2 (6 bases). Germline V gene data show CDR1 as MNHNS and CDR2 as SASEGT. The CDR3 covers 15 residues. The ends were cut back, 6 bases at V and 3 bases at J, with 15 bases in the middle. This CDR3 is CASRGLALVYNEQFF. DNA of the CDR3: TGTGCCAGCAGGGGGCTAGCGCTAGTCTACAATGAGCAGTTCTTC.

This clonotype was counted ten times or more. Written as DNA, the CDR3 is TGCGCCAGCAGAAGTAAACAGGGACGGAGTAAAGAGACCCAGTACTTC. Translation: CASRSKQGRSKETQYF. The J gene is TRBJ2-5, the V gene TRBV5-1; tentatively, D is TRBD1 (6 bases). Germline lookup yields CDR1 SGHRS and CDR2 YFSETQ. The CDR3 extends over 16 amino acids. The V gene lost 5 bases and the J gene lost 3 bases, with 20 bases spanning the gap.

This clonotype has a count of ten or more. V usage is TRBV20-1 and J usage is TRBJ2-3; 10 nucleotides align to TRBD2. This CDR3 spans 15 amino acids. The ends lost 5 bases at V and 3 bases at J; junction bases unmatched: 8. Germline V lookup: CDR1 DFQATT, CDR2 SNEGSKA (reference sequence). CDR3 sequence: CSALKREGGTDTQYF. The CDR3 DNA follows: TGCAGTGCTCTTAAGCGGGAGGGGGGGACAGATACGCAGTATTTT.

This clonotype came up many times. V and J are TRBV6-5 and TRBJ2-1; 9 bases map to TRBD2. Germline-derived CDR1 and CDR2 are MNHEY and SVGAGI. This CDR3 spans 15 amino acids. V lost 3 bases and J lost 2; bases outside the gene matches: 2. The CDR3 DNA reads as TGTGCCAGCAGTTATCTAGCGGGGACCTACAATGAGCAGTTCTTC. This gives the protein CASSYLAGTYNEQFF.